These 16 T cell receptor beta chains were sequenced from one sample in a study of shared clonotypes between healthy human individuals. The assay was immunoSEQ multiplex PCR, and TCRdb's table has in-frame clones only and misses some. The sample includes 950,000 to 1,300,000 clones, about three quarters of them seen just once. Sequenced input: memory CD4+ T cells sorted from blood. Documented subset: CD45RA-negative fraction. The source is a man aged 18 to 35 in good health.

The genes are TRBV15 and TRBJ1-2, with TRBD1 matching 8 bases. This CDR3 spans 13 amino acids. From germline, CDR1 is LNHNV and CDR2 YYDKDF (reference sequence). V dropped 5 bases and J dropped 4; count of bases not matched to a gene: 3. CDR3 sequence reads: CATSLGQGYGYTF. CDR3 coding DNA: TGTGCCACCAGCCTTGGACAGGGCTATGGCTACACCTTC.

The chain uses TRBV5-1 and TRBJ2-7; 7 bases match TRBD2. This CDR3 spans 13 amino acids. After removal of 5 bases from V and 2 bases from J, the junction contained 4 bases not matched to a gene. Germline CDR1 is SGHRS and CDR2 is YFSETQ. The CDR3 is CASRVGGTYEQYF. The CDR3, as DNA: TGCGCCAGCAGGGTGGGGGGGACCTACGAGCAGTACTTC.

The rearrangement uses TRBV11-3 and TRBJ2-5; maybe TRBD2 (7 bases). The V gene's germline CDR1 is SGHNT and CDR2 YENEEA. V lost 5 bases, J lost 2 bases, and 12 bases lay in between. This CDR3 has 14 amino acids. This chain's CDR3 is CASSPKGGQETQYF. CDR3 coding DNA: TGTGCCAGCAGCCCCAAGGGGGGGCAAGAGACCCAGTACTTC.

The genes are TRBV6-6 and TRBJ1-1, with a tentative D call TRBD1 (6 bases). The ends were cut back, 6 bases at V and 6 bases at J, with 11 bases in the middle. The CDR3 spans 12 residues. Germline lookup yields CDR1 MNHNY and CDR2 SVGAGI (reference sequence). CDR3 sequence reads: CASRTGIAEAFF. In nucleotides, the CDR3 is TGTGCCAGCAGAACAGGGATCGCTGAAGCTTTCTTT.

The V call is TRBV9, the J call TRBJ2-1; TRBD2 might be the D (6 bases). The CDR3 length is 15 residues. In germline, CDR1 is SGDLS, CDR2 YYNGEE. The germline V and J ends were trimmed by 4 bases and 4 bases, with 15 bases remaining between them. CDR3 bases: TGTGCCAGCAGCACCCCCGGAGGGAAATACAATGAGCAGTTCTTC. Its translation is CASSTPGGKYNEQFF. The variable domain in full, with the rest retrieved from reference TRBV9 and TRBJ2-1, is DSGVTQTPKHLITATGQRVTLRCSPRSGDLSVYWYQQSLDQGLQFLIQYYNGEERAKGNILERFSAQQFPDLHSELNLSSLELGDSALYFCASSTPGGKYNEQFFGPGTRLTVL.

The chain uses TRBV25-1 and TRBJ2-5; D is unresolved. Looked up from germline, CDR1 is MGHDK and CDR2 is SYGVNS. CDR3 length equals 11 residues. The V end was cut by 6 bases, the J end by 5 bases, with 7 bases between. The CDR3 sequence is CASRRLETQYF. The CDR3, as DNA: TGTGCCAGCAGACGGTTGGAGACCCAGTACTTC.

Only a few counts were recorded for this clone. The CDR3 DNA is TGCGCCAGCAGCTCGTCCAGCTCCGCGAACACCGGGGAGCTGTTTTTT. Protein sequence: CASSSSSSANTGELFF. This chain connects TRBV5-1 to TRBJ2-2; the D is unclear. Trimming cost V 3 bases and J 0 bases, with 12 bases left between them. Germline V lookup: CDR1 SGHRS, CDR2 YFSETQ. CDR3 length equals 16 residues.

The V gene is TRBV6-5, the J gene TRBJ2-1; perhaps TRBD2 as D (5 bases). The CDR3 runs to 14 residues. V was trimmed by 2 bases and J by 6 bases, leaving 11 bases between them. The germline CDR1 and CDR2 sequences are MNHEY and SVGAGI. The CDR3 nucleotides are TGTGCCAGCAGTTACGACGGGGAGTCCAATGAGCAGTTCTTC. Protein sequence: CASSYDGESNEQFF.

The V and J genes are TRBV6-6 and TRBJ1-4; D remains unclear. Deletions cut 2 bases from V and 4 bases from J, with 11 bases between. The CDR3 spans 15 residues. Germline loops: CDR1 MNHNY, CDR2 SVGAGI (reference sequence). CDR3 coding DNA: TGTGCCAGCAGTTACGACGGACCCTATAATGAAAAACTGTTTTTT. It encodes CASSYDGPYNEKLFF.

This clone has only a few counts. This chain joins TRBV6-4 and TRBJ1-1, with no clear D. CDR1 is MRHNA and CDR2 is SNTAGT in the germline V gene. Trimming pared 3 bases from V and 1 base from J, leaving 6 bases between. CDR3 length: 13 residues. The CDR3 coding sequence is TGTGCCAGCAGTGAAGGGAGGAACACTGAAGCTTTCTTT. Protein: CASSEGRNTEAFF.

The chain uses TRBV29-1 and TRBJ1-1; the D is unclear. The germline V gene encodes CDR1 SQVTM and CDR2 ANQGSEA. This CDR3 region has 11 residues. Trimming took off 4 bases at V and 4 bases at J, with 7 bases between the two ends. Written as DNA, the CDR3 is TGCAGCGTTGCCGAGGTCACTGAAGCTTTCTTT. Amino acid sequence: CSVAEVTEAFF.

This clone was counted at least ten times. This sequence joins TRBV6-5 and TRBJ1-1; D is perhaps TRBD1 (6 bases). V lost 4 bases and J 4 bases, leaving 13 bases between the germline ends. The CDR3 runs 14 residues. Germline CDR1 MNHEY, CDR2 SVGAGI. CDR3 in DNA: TGTGCCAGCAGTTTACAGGGCACCGCCACTGAAGCTTTCTTT. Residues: CASSLQGTATEAFF.

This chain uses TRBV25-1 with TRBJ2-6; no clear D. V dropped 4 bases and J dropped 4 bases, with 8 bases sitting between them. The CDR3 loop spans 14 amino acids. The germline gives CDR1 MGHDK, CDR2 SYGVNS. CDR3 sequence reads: CASSGAKGANVLTF. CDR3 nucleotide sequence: TGTGCCAGCAGTGGGGCGAAAGGGGCCAACGTCCTGACTTTC.

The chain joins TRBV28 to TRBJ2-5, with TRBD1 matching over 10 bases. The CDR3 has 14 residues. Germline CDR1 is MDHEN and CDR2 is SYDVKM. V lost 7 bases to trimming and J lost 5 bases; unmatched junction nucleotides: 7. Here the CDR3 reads CASNDRGRNETQYF. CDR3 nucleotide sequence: TGTGCCAGCAACGACAGGGGGCGAAACGAGACCCAGTACTTC.

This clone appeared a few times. CDR3 in DNA: TGTGCCAGCAGTTCCCAGGAGGGTGACAAAAACATTCAGTACTTC. Its translation is CASSSQEGDKNIQYF. V usage is TRBV5-4 and J usage is TRBJ2-4, with a tentative D call TRBD2 (6 bases). The germline V gene encodes CDR1 SGHNT and CDR2 YYREEE (reference sequence). The length of the CDR3 is 15 residues. V lost 5 bases and J 3 bases, leaving 15 bases between the germline ends.

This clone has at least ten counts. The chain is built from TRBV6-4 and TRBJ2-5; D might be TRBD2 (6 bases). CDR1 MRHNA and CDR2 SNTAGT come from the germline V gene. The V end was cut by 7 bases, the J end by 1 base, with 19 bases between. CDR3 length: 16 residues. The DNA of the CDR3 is TGTGCCAGCATCTCACCCCAAGGCGGGGTCCAAGAGACCCAGTACTTC. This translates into CASISPQGGVQETQYF.